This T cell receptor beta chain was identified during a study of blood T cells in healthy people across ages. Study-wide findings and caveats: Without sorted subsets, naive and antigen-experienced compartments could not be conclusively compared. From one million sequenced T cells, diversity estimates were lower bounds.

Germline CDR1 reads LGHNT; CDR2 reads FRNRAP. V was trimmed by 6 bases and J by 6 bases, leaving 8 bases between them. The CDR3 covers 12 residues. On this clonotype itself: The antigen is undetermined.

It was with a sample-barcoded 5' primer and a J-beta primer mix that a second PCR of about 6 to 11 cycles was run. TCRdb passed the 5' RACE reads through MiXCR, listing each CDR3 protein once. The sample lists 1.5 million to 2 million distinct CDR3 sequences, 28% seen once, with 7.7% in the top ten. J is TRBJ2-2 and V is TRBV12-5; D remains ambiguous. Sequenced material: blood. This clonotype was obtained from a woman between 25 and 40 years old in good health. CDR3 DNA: TGTGCTAGTGGCCCGCAGGCCGGGGAGCTGTTTTTT. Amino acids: CASGPQAGELFF.